This TCR beta chain came from a study of cytomegalovirus exposure and HLA in healthy donors. Study-level points and caveats: The study assumed roughly uniform donor sequencing depth for presence/absence analyses. According to reports, the classifier identified cytomegalovirus status with high specificity and sensitivity. A prior analysis recorded that most TCR beta V segments were productive about 87% or about 30% of the time. The study recorded 160 or so TCR beta chains that were cytomegalovirus-associated.

This clone was detected a few times. Its target is not known. Vbeta (60) and Jbeta (13) primers were used in the PCR. Clones were sequenced by immunoSEQ multiplex PCR, and TCRdb holds only the in-frame ones, with some missing. The sample records about 160,000 clones, around four fifths being singletons. CDR3 length equals 15 residues. Trimming at V came to 3 bases and at J to 4 bases, leaving 4 bases not matched to a gene. CDR1 and CDR2 (germline): LNHDA, SQIVND (reference sequence). The genes are TRBV19 and TRBJ1-1; 11 positions agree with TRBD1. The sequenced sample was PBMCs. This sequence was found in a man aged 45-60 years in good health and CMV-seropositive. The CDR3 here is CASSIGQGARTEAFF. Written as DNA, the CDR3 is TGTGCCAGTAGTATCGGACAGGGGGCGCGCACTGAAGCTTTCTTT.